One and the same sample provided the 12 T cell receptor beta chains below, sequenced in a study of blood T cells in healthy people across ages (dated by TCRdb to the mid-2010s). Receptor libraries were prepared by 5' RACE. TCRdb records Illumina HiSeq 2500 as the sequencer. A second PCR of roughly 7 to 11 cycles was performed with a sample-barcoded 5' primer and a J-beta primer mix. The raw public reads went through TCRdb reprocessing: fastp at Q25, MiXCR clone calling, in-frame beta chains kept. Merged by CDR3 protein, the rows form single entries marked with the most common genes and DNA. This sample is represented by about a million distinct CDR3 sequences; around 46% of them were singletons. Roughly 12% of the sample rests with the top ten. Sequenced: blood. The source is a man younger than 40 in good health.

The genes are TRBV18 and TRBJ2-5; 9 positions agree with TRBD1. Germline V lookup: CDR1 KGHSH, CDR2 LQKENI. The CDR3 sequence is 15 residues long. Germline trimming cut 2 bases from V and 5 bases from J; bases unmatched to any gene: 6. The CDR3 bases are TGTGCCAGCTCACCAAGGACAGGGGCTTGGGAGACCCAGTACTTC. It translates to CASSPRTGAWETQYF. The full variable domain, rest sourced from reference TRBV18 and TRBJ2-5, is NAGVMQNPRHLVRRRGQEARLRCSPMKGHSHVYWYRQLPEEGLKFMVYLQKENIIDESGMPKERFSAEFPKEGPSILRIQQVVRGDSAAYFCASSPRTGAWETQYFGPGTRLLVL.

This clonotype was detected only a few times. The chain carries TRBV7-9 and TRBJ1-2, with D uncertain. This CDR3 has 13 amino acids. Germline CDR1 SEHNR, CDR2 FQNEAQ (reference sequence). Trimming shortened V by 2 bases and J by 5 bases, and 9 bases separated the two germline ends. In nucleotides, the CDR3 is TGTGCCAGCAGCTTAAGGGCCACTTATGGCTACACCTTC. Translating gives CASSLRATYGYTF.

DNA of the CDR3: TGTGCCAGCAGCTCAGGCGGGGGGGGATACTCCTACGAGCAGTACTTC. It translates to CASSSGGGGYSYEQYF. The V call is TRBV7-2, the J call TRBJ2-7, with 9 bases that match TRBD2. The V gene's germline CDR1 is SGHTA and CDR2 FQGNSA. The length of the CDR3 is 16 residues. The trim removed 4 bases at V and 0 bases at J, leaving 7 bases unmatched.

The CDR3 DNA is TGCGCCAGCAGGACGCGGGGGGATACAGATACGCAGTATTTT. Translation: CASRTRGDTDTQYF. This chain uses TRBV5-1 with TRBJ2-3, with TRBD2 matching over 8 bases. V was clipped by 5 bases and J by 3 bases; unmatched bases: 5. This CDR3 region has 14 residues. Germline CDR1 is SGHRS and CDR2 is YFSETQ. Looking up the rest from reference TRBV5-1 and TRBJ2-3 gives the full variable domain: KAGVTQTPRYLIKTRGQQVTLSCSPISGHRSVSWYQQTPGQGLQFLFEYFSETQRNKGNFPGRFSGRQFSNSRSEMNVSTLELGDSALYLCASRTRGDTDTQYFGPGTRLTVL.

This clonotype was counted between two and nine times. The chain links TRBV7-2 to TRBJ2-7; D may be TRBD2 (6 bases). The V gene's germline CDR1 is SGHTA and CDR2 FQGNSA. Between the trimmed V and J ends, which lost 5 bases and 3 bases, there was a span of 17 bases. This CDR3 is 15 amino acids long. CDR3 region: CASSLEGRRIYEQYF. As DNA, the CDR3 is TGTGCCAGCAGCCTTGAGGGGAGGAGAATCTACGAGCAGTACTTC.

V gene TRBV20-1 combines with J gene TRBJ2-7; no firm D call. Germline CDR1 and CDR2: DFQATT and SNEGSKA (reference sequence). V gave up 6 bases and J gave up 2 bases, with 20 bases separating them. The CDR3 sequence is 15 residues long. As DNA, the CDR3 is TGCAGTGCCACCATCCAGTCGGTTACGGCCTACGAGCAGTACTTC. Translated, it gives CSATIQSVTAYEQYF.

The V call is TRBV3-1, the J call TRBJ1-4, with 9 positions matching TRBD1. This CDR3 has 17 residues. CDR1 and CDR2 (germline): LGHDT, YNNKEL (reference sequence). V lost 3 bases and J lost 0; bases outside the gene matches: 5. The CDR3 nucleotides read TGTGCCAGCAGCCAGTCCCGGGACAGGGCAACTAATGAAAAACTGTTTTTT. This encodes CASSQSRDRATNEKLFF.

The chain combines TRBV3-1 with TRBJ2-2; 9 bases line up with TRBD1. V trimming: 2 bases; J trimming: 4 bases; junction bases outside the gene matches: 5. There are 16 residues in the CDR3. CDR1 and CDR2 (germline): LGHDT, YNNKEL (reference sequence). Here the CDR3 DNA reads TGTGCCAGCAGCCAAAGGGACAGGGTAATCACCGGGGAGCTGTTTTTT. Encoded protein: CASSQRDRVITGELFF. The full variable domain, rest sourced from reference TRBV3-1 and TRBJ2-2, is DTAVSQTPKYLVTQMGNDKSIKCEQNLGHDTMYWYKQDSKKFLKIMFSYNNKELIINETVPNRFSPKSPDKAHLNLHINSLELGDSAVYFCASSQRDRVITGELFFGEGSRLTVL.

This clonotype was seen at least ten times. The chain links TRBV7-2 to TRBJ2-5; a weak D match, TRBD2 (6 bases). This CDR3 has 12 residues. The V end lost 8 bases, the J end lost 5 bases, and 12 bases lay between the germline ends. Germline loops: CDR1 SGHTA, CDR2 FQGNSA. The CDR3 reads CASSPGRETQYF. The CDR3 DNA follows: TGTGCCAGCTCCCCAGGGAGGGAGACCCAGTACTTC.

The CDR3 DNA reads TGTGCCAGCAGCCACCGAGTGGCTGACAATGAGCAGTACTTC. This translates into CASSHRVADNEQYF. The chain links TRBV14 to TRBJ2-5; D gene uncertain. Germline V gene data show CDR1 as SGHDN and CDR2 as FVKESK. Between the trimmed V and J ends, which lost 3 bases and 11 bases, there was a span of 19 bases. CDR3 length equals 14 residues.

The gene calls are TRBV5-6 and TRBJ2-5; unclear D gene. The V end lost 4 bases, the J end lost 3 bases, and 10 bases lay between the germline ends. Looked up from germline, CDR1 is SGHDT and CDR2 is YYEEEE. The CDR3 consists of 13 residues. The CDR3, as DNA: TGTGCCAGCAGCATTGGCAGGAAAGAGACCCAGTACTTC. Protein sequence: CASSIGRKETQYF.

V gene TRBV7-9 combines with J gene TRBJ2-6, with 10 bases lining up with TRBD1. J was trimmed by 2 bases and V by 4 bases; bases with no gene match: 5. CDR3 length equals 17 residues. Germline-derived CDR1 and CDR2 are SEHNR and FQNEAQ (reference sequence). Here the CDR3 reads CASSSTGGAAGANVLTF. Written as DNA, the CDR3 is TGTGCCAGCAGCTCGACAGGGGGCGCCGCTGGGGCCAACGTCCTGACTTTC.